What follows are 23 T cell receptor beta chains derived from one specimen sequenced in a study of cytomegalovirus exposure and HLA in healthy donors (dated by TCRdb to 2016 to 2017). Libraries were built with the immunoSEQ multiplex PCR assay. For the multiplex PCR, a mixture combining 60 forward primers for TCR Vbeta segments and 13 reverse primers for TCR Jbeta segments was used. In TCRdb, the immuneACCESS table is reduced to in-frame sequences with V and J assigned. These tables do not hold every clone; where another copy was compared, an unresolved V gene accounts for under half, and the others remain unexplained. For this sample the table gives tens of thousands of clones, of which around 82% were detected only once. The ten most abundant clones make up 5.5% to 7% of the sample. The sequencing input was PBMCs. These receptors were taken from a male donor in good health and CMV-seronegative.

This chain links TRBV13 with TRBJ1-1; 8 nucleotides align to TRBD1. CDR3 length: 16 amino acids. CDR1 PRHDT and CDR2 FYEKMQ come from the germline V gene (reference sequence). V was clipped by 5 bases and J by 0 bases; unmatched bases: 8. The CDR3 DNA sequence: TGTGCCAGCAGCCCTGACAGGGGAGGGGTGAACACTGAAGCTTTCTTT. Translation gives CASSPDRGGVNTEAFF.

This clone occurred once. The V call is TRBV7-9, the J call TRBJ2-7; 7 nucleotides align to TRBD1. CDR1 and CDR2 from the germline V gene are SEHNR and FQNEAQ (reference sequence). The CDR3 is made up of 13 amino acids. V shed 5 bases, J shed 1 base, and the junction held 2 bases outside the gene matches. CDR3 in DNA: TGTGCCAGCAGCGGACAGGATTCCTACGAGCAGTACTTC. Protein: CASSGQDSYEQYF.

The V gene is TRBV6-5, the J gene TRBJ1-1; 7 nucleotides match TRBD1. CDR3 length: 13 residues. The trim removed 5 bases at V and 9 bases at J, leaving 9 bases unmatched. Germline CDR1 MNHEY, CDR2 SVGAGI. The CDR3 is CASSVSPGQKAFF. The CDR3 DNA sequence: TGTGCCAGCAGTGTTTCACCGGGACAGAAAGCTTTCTTT.

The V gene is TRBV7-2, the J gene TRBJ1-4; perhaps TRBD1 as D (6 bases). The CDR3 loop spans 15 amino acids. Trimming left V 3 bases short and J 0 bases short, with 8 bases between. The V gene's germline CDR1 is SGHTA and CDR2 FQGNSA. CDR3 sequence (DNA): TGTGCCAGCAGCTTTAACAGGGCAACTAATGAAAAACTGTTTTTT. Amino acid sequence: CASSFNRATNEKLFF.

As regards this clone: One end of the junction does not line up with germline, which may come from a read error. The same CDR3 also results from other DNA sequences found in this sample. This chain's CDR3 is CASRGEGPQHF. The CDR3 coding sequence is TGCGCCAGCAGAGGTGAGGGGCCCCAGCATTTT. The chain is built from TRBV7-8 and TRBJ1-5; no definite D call. The germline gives CDR1 SGHVS, CDR2 FQNEAQ. This CDR3 has 11 amino acids.

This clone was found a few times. CDR3 bases: TGTGCCAGCTCACGGGGACAGGTTCAAGAGACCCAGTACTTC. Translating gives CASSRGQVQETQYF. V gene TRBV18 combines with J gene TRBJ2-5, with 8 bases aligning to TRBD1. There are 14 residues in the CDR3. The V gene end was trimmed by 4 bases and the J gene end by 2 bases; junction bases not matched to a gene: 3. Germline lookup yields CDR1 KGHSH and CDR2 LQKENI.

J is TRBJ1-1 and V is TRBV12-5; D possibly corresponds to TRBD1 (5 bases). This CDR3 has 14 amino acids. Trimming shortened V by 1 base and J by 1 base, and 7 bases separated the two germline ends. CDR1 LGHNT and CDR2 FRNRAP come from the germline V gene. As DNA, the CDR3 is TGTGCTAGTGGTTTGGGGGGCGCGAACACTGAAGCTTTCTTT. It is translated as CASGLGGANTEAFF. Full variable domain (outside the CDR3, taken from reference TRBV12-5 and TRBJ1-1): DARVTQTPRHKVTEMGQEVTMRCQPILGHNTVFWYRQTMMQGLELLAYFRNRAPLDDSGMPKDRFSAEMPDATLATLKIQPSEPRDSAVYFCASGLGGANTEAFFGQGTRLTVV.

CDR3 in amino acids: CASSTHRTGRQEAFF. CDR3 nucleotide sequence: TGTGCCAGTAGTACCCACCGGACAGGACGTCAAGAAGCTTTCTTT. V usage is TRBV19 and J usage is TRBJ1-1; the match to TRBD1 covers 7 bases. V dropped 4 bases and J dropped 8; count of bases not matched to a gene: 13. Per germline, CDR1 LNHDA and CDR2 SQIVND (reference sequence). CDR3 length: 15 residues.

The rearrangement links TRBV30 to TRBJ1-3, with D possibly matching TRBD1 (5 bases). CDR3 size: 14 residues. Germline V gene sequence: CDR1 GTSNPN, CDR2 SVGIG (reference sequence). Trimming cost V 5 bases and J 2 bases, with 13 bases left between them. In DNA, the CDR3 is TGTGCCTGGGGGGGGGTTCCTACTGGAAACACCATATATTTT. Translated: CAWGGVPTGNTIYF. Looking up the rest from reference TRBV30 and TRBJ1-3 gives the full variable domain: SQTIHQWPATLVQPVGSPLSLECTVEGTSNPNLYWYRQAAGRGLQLLFYSVGIGQISSEVPQNLSASRPQDRQFILSSKKLLLSDSGFYLCAWGGVPTGNTIYFGEGSWLTVV.

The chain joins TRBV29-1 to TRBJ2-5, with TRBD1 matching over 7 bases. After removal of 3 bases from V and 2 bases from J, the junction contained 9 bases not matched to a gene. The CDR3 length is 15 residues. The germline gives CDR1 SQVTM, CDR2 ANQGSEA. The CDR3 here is CSVEGYRGPQETQYF. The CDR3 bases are TGCAGCGTTGAGGGGTACAGGGGCCCACAAGAGACCCAGTACTTC.

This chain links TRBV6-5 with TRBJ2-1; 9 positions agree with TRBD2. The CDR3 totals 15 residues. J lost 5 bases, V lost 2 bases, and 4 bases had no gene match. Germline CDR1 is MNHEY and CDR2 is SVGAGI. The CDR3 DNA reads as TGTGCCAGCAGTTACCTAGCGGGGCCCAACAATGAGCAGTTCTTC. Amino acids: CASSYLAGPNNEQFF.

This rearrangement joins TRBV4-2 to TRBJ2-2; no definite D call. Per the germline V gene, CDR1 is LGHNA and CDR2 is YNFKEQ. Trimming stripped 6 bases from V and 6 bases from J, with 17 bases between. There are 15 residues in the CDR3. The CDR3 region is CASRRFLSVSGELFF. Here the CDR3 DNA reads TGTGCCAGCAGGCGCTTTTTATCGGTATCCGGGGAGCTGTTTTTT.

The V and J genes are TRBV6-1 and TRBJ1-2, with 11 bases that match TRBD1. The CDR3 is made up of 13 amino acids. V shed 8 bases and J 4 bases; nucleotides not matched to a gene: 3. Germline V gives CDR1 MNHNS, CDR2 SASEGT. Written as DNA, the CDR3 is TGTGCCAGCGGGACAGGGGGTGGCTATGGCTACACCTTC. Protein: CASGTGGGYGYTF.

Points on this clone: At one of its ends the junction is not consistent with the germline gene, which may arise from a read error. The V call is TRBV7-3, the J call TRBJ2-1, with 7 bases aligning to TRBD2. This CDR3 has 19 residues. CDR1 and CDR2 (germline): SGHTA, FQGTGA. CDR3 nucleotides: TGTACCAGCAGCTTATGGCCCACCTACAGCGGGGTATCCTACAATGAGCAGTTCTTC. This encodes CTSSLWPTYSGVSYNEQFF. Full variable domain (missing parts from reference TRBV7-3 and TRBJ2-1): GAGVSQTPSNKVTEKGKYVELRCDPISGHTALYWYRQSLGQGPEFLIYFQGTGAADDSGLPNDRFFAVRPEGSVSTLKIQRTERGDSAVYLCTSSLWPTYSGVSYNEQFFGPGTRLTVL.

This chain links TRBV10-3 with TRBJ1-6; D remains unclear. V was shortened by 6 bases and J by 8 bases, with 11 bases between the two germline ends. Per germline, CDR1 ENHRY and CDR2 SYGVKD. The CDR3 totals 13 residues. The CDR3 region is CAIRPERDSPLHF. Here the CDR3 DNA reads TGTGCCATCAGGCCCGAGAGGGATTCACCCCTCCACTTT.

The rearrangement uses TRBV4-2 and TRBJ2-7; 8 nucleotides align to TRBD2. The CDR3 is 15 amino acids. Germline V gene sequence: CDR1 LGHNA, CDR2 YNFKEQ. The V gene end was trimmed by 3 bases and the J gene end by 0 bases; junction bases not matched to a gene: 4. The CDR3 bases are TGTGCCAGCAGCCAGGAACTAGCGGTCTCCTACGAGCAGTACTTC. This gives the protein CASSQELAVSYEQYF.

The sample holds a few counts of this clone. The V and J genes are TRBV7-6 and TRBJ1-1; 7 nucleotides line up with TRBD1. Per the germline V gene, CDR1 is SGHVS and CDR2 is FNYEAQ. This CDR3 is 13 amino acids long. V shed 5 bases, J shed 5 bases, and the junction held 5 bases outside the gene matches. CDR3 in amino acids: CASSLQGWTEAFF. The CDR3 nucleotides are TGTGCCAGCAGCCTACAGGGGTGGACTGAAGCTTTCTTT.

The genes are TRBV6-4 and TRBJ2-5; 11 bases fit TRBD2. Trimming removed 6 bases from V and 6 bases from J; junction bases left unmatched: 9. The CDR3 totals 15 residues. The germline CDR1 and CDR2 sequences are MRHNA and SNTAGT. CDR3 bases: TGTGCCAGCAGGGGCCCTAGCGGGGGGTTAAAGACCCAGTACTTC. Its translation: CASRGPSGGLKTQYF.

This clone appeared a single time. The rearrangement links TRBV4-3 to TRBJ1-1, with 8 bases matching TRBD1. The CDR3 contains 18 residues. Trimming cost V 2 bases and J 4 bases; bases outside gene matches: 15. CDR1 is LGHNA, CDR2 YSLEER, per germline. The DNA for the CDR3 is TGCGCCAGCAGCCAAATAAGGGGTCCAGGGGGCGCAGGCACTGAAGCTTTCTTT. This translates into CASSQIRGPGGAGTEAFF.

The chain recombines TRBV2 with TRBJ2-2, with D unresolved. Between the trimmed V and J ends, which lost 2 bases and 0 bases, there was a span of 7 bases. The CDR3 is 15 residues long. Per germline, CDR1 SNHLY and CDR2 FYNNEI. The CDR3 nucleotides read TGTGCCAGCAGTGAACACAGCCCGAACACCGGGGAGCTGTTTTTT. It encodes CASSEHSPNTGELFF.

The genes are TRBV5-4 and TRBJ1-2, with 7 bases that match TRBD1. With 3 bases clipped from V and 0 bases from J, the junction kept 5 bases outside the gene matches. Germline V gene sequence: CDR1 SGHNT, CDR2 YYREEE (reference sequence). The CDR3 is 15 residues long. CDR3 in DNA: TGTGCCAGCAGCTCGGGGCAGGGGGCTAACTATGGCTACACCTTC. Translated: CASSSGQGANYGYTF.

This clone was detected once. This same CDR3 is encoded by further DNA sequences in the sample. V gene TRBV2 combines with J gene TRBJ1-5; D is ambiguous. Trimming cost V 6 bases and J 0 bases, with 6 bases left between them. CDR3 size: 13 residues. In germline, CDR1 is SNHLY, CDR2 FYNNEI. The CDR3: CASSSYSNQPQHF. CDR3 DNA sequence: TGTGCCAGCAGCTCCTATAGCAATCAGCCCCAGCATTTT.

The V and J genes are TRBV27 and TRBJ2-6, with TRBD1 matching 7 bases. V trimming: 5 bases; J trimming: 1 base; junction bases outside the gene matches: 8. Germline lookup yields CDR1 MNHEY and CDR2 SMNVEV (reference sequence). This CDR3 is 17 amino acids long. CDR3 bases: TGTGCCAGCAGTCCCCGGGACAGCCAGTCTGGGGCCAACGTCCTGACTTTC. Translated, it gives CASSPRDSQSGANVLTF.